A selection of T cell receptor beta chains follows, all from one sample in a study of Graves' ophthalmopathy and Graves' hyperthyroidism. Each CDR3 protein gets one entry after TCRdb re-called the multiplex PCR reads with MiXCR. Of 400,000 or so distinct CDR3 sequences listed, approximately 17% are singletons. Sequencing was done on a sample of peripheral blood. The receptor set was obtained from an adult woman with stable Graves' hyperthyroidism. CDR3s leave out the opening cysteine and the closing phenylalanine or tryptophan. Fields, in order: J gene, V gene, CDR3 protein.

TRBJ1-1	TRBV19	ASSLVFPFNTEAF
TRBJ2-7	TRBV7-9	ASSLALAPIYEQY
TRBJ2-7	TRBV3-1	ASSNWGSSYEQY
TRBJ1-2	TRBV12-3/TRBV12-4	ASVSMSGGYT
TRBJ1-2	TRBV6-2/TRBV6-3	ASSYDGRYGYT
TRBJ1-1	TRBV19	ASSIGQMNTEAF
TRBJ2-2	TRBV24-1	ATSDLGPPGGELF
TRBJ1-2	TRBV29-1	SVASGHSLNGYT
TRBJ1-1	TRBV27	ASSPRTALNTEAF
TRBJ1-2	TRBV6-1	ASSEQDRLIFNYGYT
TRBJ1-5	TRBV20-1	SAREGQQLNQPQH
TRBJ1-5	TRBV20-1	SARAGVQNNQPQH
TRBJ1-2	TRBV5-1	ASSLGGASPRGYT
TRBJ2-7	TRBV12-3/TRBV12-4	ASSLPADEQY
TRBJ1-2	TRBV19	ASSRTGGLDGYT
TRBJ2-2	TRBV7-8	ASTEARGPGQKNTGELF
TRBJ1-5	TRBV7-2	ASSLGAIRGGKYQPQH
TRBJ2-7	TRBV10-3	AISEARDDEQY
TRBJ2-7	TRBV6-2/TRBV6-3	ASSTRGSPYYEQY
TRBJ1-3	TRBV28	ASSSQRTGSGNTIY
TRBJ1-5	TRBV12-3/TRBV12-4	ASSTGLQPQH
TRBJ1-2	TRBV27	ASSQTSGQGQGYT
TRBJ1-5	TRBV28	ASSSDNPSNQPQH
TRBJ2-7	TRBV4-1	ASSQRPLLAGGYEQY
TRBJ2-5	TRBV2	ASSFDTNQETQY
TRBJ1-2	TRBV6-5	ASSLNIQDNLYGYT
TRBJ2-7	TRBV4-1	ASSQPTGERNYEQY
TRBJ1-2	TRBV6-5	ASSSPQGGGNYGYT
TRBJ1-1	TRBV4-1	ASSQYGGDTEAF
TRBJ2-7	TRBV30	AWSVLRNEQY
TRBJ1-2	TRBV12-3/TRBV12-4	ASSDPPGQQPSGYT
TRBJ2-5	TRBV29-1	SVVQAEHQETQY
TRBJ1-3	TRBV6-5	ASSYRWSSGNTIY
TRBJ1-5	TRBV20-1	SARPTGDNQPQH
TRBJ2-2	TRBV6-1	ASSQTGTTGELF
TRBJ2-7	TRBV3-1	ASSQGRAGSYEQY
TRBJ1-1	TRBV19	ASLRRGYTEAF
TRBJ1-3	TRBV5-1	ASSLTTPGNTIY
TRBJ2-2	TRBV6-2/TRBV6-3	ASSYQGNGELF
TRBJ1-1	TRBV28	ASSPPLGDEAF
TRBJ1-2	TRBV7-2	ASSLGSRPDYGYT
TRBJ1-1	TRBV20-1	SASFSSGTEAF
TRBJ2-5	TRBV7-2	ASSWGQGNQY
TRBJ1-5	TRBV6-2/TRBV6-3	ASSYDRVRGNQPQH
TRBJ2-7	TRBV7-8	ASSFLRDSYEQY
TRBJ2-6	TRBV6-1	ASSEHRSGANVLT
TRBJ1-1	TRBV6-1	ATRDTWNTEAF
TRBJ2-7	TRBV5-1	ASSWTGTFRYEQY
TRBJ1-2	TRBV7-2	ASSPRPLGYT
TRBJ2-7	TRBV6-5	ASSYSGSSYEQY
TRBJ2-7	TRBV9	ASSATWTGSEQY
TRBJ2-3	TRBV6-1	ASSRGESLTDTQY
TRBJ1-5	TRBV10-3	ATGLPNQPQH
TRBJ2-5	TRBV4-2	ASSPWTSGSQGETQY
TRBJ2-7	TRBV4-1	ASSQSGSYEQY
TRBJ2-7	TRBV20-1	SAVRGRELDEQY
TRBJ2-4	TRBV12-3/TRBV12-4	ASSSGTANAKNIQY